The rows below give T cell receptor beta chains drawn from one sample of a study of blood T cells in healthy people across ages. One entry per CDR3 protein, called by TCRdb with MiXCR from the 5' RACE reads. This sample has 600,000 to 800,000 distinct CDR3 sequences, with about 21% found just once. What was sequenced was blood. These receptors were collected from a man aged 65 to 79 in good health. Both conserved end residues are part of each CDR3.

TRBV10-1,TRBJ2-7,CASSETASYEQYF
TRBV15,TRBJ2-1,CATSLNRGSYNEQFF
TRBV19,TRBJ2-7,CASSIGTSGYEQYF
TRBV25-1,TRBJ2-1,CASSLIDNEQFF
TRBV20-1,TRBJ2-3,CSARLAGELTDTQYF
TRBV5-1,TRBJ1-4,CASSTGGRENEKLFF
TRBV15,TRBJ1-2,CATSRDPQGNGYTF
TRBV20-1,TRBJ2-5,CSAHKGGQETQYF
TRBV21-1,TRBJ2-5,CAPDQQETQYF
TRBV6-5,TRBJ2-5,CASSYLGQGQETQYF
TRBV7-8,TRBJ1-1,CASSFGLRGDTEAFF
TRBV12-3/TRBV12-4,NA,CASSSGLVETQYF
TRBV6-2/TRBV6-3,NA,CASTRRQGDYEQYF
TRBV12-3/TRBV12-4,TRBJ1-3,CASSPYGGENTIYF
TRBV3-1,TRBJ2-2,CASSLAPGLAGVPGELFF
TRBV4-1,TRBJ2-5,CASSQPARQETQYF
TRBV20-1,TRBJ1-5,CSVEGAVSQPQHF
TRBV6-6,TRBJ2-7,CASRTLAGIRYEQYF
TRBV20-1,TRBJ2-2,CSARGRVTNTGELFF
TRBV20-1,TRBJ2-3,CSARGLAGDQDTQYF
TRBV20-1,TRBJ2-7,CSANPGLAGSGQYF
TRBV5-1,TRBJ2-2,CASSSGTMNTGELFF
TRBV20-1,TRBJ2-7,CSAITGVYEQYF
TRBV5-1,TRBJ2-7,CASSTGTVDHEQYF
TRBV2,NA,CASSDGEQFF
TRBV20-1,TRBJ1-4,CSAIDSNEGRMSEKLFF
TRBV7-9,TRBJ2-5,CASSFYGGGGQETQYF
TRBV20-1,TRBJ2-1,CSARDRTSGRVSYNEQFF
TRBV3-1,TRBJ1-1,CASSHLAMNTEAFF
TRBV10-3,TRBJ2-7,CAISPIQGDYEQCF
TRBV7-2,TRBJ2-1,CASSFGTSGVQETHYF
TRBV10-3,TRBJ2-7,CAISDGGTTYEQYF
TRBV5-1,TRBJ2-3,CASSPTASGTDTQYF
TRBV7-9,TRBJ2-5,CASSWTSGNQETQYF
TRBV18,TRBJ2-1,CASSLAARADNEQFF
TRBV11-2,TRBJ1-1,CASSLGTGYEAFF
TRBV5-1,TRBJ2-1,CASSLPLASSYNEQFF
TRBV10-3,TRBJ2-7,CAISEGVPDEQYF
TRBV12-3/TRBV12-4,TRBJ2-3,CASTLTPSDTQYF
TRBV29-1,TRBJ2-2,CSVAGGQSTGELFF
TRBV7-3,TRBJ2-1,CASSQQGSYNEQFF
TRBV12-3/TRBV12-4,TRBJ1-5,CASSPSGISNQPQHF
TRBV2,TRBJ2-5,CASSETGTTGETQYF
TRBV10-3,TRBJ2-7,CAIRGLDYEQYF
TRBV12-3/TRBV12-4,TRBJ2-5,CASSSGPNQETQYF
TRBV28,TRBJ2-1,CASSYQGGGEFF